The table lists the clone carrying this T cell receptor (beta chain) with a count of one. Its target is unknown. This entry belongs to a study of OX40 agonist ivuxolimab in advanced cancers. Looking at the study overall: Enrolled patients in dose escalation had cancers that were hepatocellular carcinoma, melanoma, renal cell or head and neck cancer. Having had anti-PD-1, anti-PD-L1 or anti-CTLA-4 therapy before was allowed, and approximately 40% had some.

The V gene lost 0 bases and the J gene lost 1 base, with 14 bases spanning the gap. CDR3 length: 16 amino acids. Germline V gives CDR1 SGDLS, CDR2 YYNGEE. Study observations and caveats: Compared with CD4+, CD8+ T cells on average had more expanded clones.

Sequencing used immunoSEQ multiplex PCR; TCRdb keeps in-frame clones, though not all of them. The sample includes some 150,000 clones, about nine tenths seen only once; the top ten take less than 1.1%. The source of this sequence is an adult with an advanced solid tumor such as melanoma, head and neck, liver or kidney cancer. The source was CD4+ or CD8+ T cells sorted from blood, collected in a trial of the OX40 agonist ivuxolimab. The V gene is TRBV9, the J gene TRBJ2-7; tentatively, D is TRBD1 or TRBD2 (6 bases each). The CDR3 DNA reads TGTGCCAGCAGCGTAGGGGGGGCGCAAGGGTCCTACGAGCAGTACTTC. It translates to CASSVGGAQGSYEQYF. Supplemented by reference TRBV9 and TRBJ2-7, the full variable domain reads DSGVTQTPKHLITATGQRVTLRCSPRSGDLSVYWYQQSLDQGLQFLIQYYNGEERAKGNILERFSAQQFPDLHSELNLSSLELGDSALYFCASSVGGAQGSYEQYFGPGTRLTVT.